Following are 10 T cell receptor beta chains from one sample sequenced in a study of vaccination effects on CD4 cells after COVID-19. Their antigens are not known. ViraFEST assay sequencing came after antigen-specific CD4+ T cells were expanded with viral peptide pools. Culturing for around ten days preceded CD4+ T cell isolation. Each vaccine recipient was nucleocapsid antibody negative and had no prior SARS-CoV-2 infection. Using immunoSEQ multiplex PCR, the repertoire was profiled, and TCRdb retains in-frame clones only, with some absent. Here the sample spans 20,000 to 25,000 clones, about three quarters being singletons. Sequenced here: CD4+ T cells from PBMCs cultured with HCoV-NL63 spike peptides, sampled before COVID-19 vaccination. Every receptor here comes from a human donor who received a COVID-19 vaccine.

This chain uses TRBV5-1 with TRBJ1-1, with a weak D call TRBD1 (6 bases). Between the trimmed V and J ends, which lost 3 bases and 8 bases, there was a span of 14 bases. Germline V gene lookup returns CDR1 SGHRS and CDR2 YFSETQ. The CDR3 loop spans 13 amino acids. The CDR3 region is CASSSGARSEAFF. DNA of the CDR3: TGCGCCAGCAGCTCGGGGGCGCGTTCCGAAGCTTTCTTT.

By its share, this clone is medium-sized (0.01 to 0.1%). CDR3 protein: CASSLGSGTQYF. CDR3 DNA sequence: TGTGCCAGCAGTCTAGGATCCGGGACCCAGTACTTC. The J gene is TRBJ2-5, the V gene TRBV2, with D unresolved. The V gene's germline CDR1 is SNHLY and CDR2 FYNNEI. V lost 5 bases, J lost 7 bases, and 11 bases lay in between. The CDR3 is 12 amino acids.

This clone was counted a few times. CDR3 loop: CASSDGGGYTF. The CDR3 DNA reads as TGTGCCAGCAGTGACGGGGGCGGCTACACCTTC. The chain joins TRBV6-4 to TRBJ1-2; possibly TRBD1 for D (6 bases). Between the trimmed V and J ends, which lost 2 bases and 8 bases, there was a span of 6 bases. The CDR3 has 11 amino acids. Germline V gene lookup returns CDR1 MRHNA and CDR2 SNTAGT.

The V and J genes are TRBV9 and TRBJ1-1; D ambiguous. The V end was cut by 0 bases, the J end by 1 base, with 10 bases between. The germline V gene has CDR1 SGDLS and CDR2 YYNGEE. The CDR3 is 15 residues long. CDR3 bases: TGTGCCAGCAGCGTAGCAAGGGTGGGGAACACTGAAGCTTTCTTT. Its protein product is CASSVARVGNTEAFF.

The chain has TRBV18 and TRBJ2-2; TRBD2 matches 12 bases. The junction had 14 bases not matched to a gene; V was cut back by 0 bases and J by 6 bases. The V gene's germline CDR1 is KGHSH and CDR2 LQKENI. The CDR3 is 20 residues long. CDR3 loop: CASSPPVWTSGKWRPGELFF. The CDR3 region has the DNA TGTGCCAGCTCACCACCCGTTTGGACTAGCGGGAAATGGCGCCCCGGGGAGCTGTTTTTT.

This clone was seen a handful of times. This chain uses TRBV3-1 (or the pseudogene TRBV3-2) with TRBJ2-7, with no clear D. V shed 2 bases and J shed 4 bases, with 9 bases lying between them. The CDR3 is 13 residues long. Germline CDR1 and CDR2: LGHDT and YNNKEL (reference sequence). In nucleotides, the CDR3 is TGTGCCAGCAGCCAAACCACAATTTACGAGCAGTACTTC. It specifies CASSQTTIYEQYF.

The gene calls are TRBV10-3 and TRBJ2-1; TRBD2 aligns across 12 bases. Trimming at V came to 10 bases and at J to 7 bases, leaving 8 bases not matched to a gene. Germline CDR1 ENHRY, CDR2 SYGVKD. The CDR3 runs 14 residues. The CDR3: CASRTSGDENEQFF. CDR3 DNA sequence: TGTGCCAGCAGGACTAGCGGGGACGAGAATGAGCAGTTCTTC.

This chain joins TRBV7-2 and TRBJ1-4; D ambiguous. The V end lost 5 bases, the J end lost 1 base, and 11 bases lay between the germline ends. This CDR3 has 15 residues. Germline values: CDR1 SGHTA, CDR2 FQGNSA. In DNA, the CDR3 is TGTGCCAGCAGCGAAAGCTGGGTAACTAATGAAAAACTGTTTTTT. Translated, it gives CASSESWVTNEKLFF.

The genes are TRBV18 and TRBJ2-7; perhaps D is TRBD1 or TRBD2 (5 bases each). Trimming stripped 1 base from V and 2 bases from J, with 9 bases between. CDR1 KGHSH and CDR2 LQKENI come from the germline V gene. CDR3 length equals 14 residues. The DNA for the CDR3 is TGTGCCAGCTCACCACAAACGGGGCCCTACGAGCAGTACTTC. Translating it yields CASSPQTGPYEQYF. The full variable domain, its missing parts supplied by reference TRBV18 and TRBJ2-7, is NAGVMQNPRHLVRRRGQEARLRCSPMKGHSHVYWYRQLPEEGLKFMVYLQKENIIDESGMPKERFSAEFPKEGPSILRIQQVVRGDSAAYFCASSPQTGPYEQYFGPGTRLTVT.

The J gene is TRBJ1-2, the V gene TRBV11-2; D is unresolved. V gave up 5 bases and J gave up 6 bases, with 7 bases separating them. This CDR3 region has 11 residues. Germline CDR1 and CDR2: SGHAT and FQNNGV. The CDR3 loop is CASSTGDGYTF. The CDR3 DNA follows: TGTGCCAGCAGCACCGGAGATGGCTACACCTTC.